This T cell receptor (beta chain) comes out of a study of human T cells and chemical hapten exposure. Original data processing: Sample TCR counts, which ranged from 23,224 to 690,600, had a median of approximately 100,000. Each CDR3 protein is one row after TCRdb ran MiXCR on the RACE reads. These V and J calls originate from TCRdb's pipeline instead of the authors' own analysis. This repertoire shows more than 80,000 distinct CDR3 sequences, under 14% found once; its top ten account for approximately 3.5%. Details on this clonotype: Its antigen is still unknown.

The CDR3 covers 13 residues. V was trimmed by 2 bases and J by 8 bases, leaving 10 bases between them. Per germline, CDR1 MNHEY and CDR2 SMNVEV (reference sequence). General study points: Sensitizing with DPC caused no change in TCRs above 1 in 1000 frequency.

Sample time point: patch test 3, about 24 weeks after DPC sensitization. The treatment here: therapeutic diphenylcyclopropenone sensitization with weekly scalp DPC. Phlebotomy was performed prior to application of every patch test. The clonotype comes from a woman in her forties or fifties with alopecia areata. Some clones in this sample may be carry-over from other donors' samples. Sequenced material: whole blood, taken in connection with sensitization to the hapten diphenylcyclopropenone (DPC). V usage is TRBV27 and J usage is TRBJ2-1; no firm D call. CDR3 DNA: TGTGCCAGCAGTTTACTGGGTAGGCATGAGCAGTTCTTC. Translated: CASSLLGRHEQFF.